The present T cell receptor beta chain was sequenced within a study of CD8 T cells in ankylosing spondylitis (dated by TCRdb to 2017 to 2019). With regard to the full study: The study set out to find disease-linked TCR variants by profiling T cell receptor beta repertoires in ankylosing spondylitis patients and healthy donors. Peripheral blood was sampled, and synovial fluid was additionally collected from ankylosing spondylitis patients. The full study cohort comprised about 24 ankylosing spondylitis patients and 85 to 120 healthy donors.

From the germline V gene, CDR1 is SGHRS and CDR2 is YFSETQ. The CDR3 spans 14 residues, from the cysteine through the phenylalanine. Of the read, only the CDR3 DNA is kept; its 42 bases are in frame from base 1. V and J lose 2 bases and 2 bases, and a span of 11 bases separates them. The study at large found these results: The disease-linked clones were reported to be significantly enriched in matched synovial fluid samples from ankylosing spondylitis patients. A CD8+ phenotype was shown by the disease-linked clones, which were found at relatively low frequencies in peripheral blood. Blood from ankylosing spondylitis patients appeared to be characterized by a TCR beta motif composed of about eight highly homologous amino acid variants. Some motif variants were previously reported in synovial fluid and blood of reactive arthritis patients, suggesting common disease-initiation mechanisms.

This clonotype was seen at least ten times. Its recognized antigen is unknown. The sample holds no much larger clone one base away, and base qualities are not on file. Reads for this sample came from an Illumina HiSeq 2500. TCR beta libraries were prepared by quantitative 5'-RACE with molecular barcodes. The authors processed their data as follows. A new computational method, built on a probabilistic model of VDJ rearrangement, was used to identify disease-linked TCR variants. TCRdb redid the processing of the public reads, applying fastp at Q25 and MiXCR, and retained in-frame beta chains. Each entry is one CDR3 protein sequence, shown with its most common DNA and genes. TCRdb's processing, not the authors' own work, is the source of the V and J calls. Here the sample has about 130,000 distinct CDR3 sequences; 11% occur a single time. The ten largest account for approximately 4% of the sample.

In this chain, TRBV5-1 is recombined with TRBJ2-7, with an unclear D gene assignment. The sequence was collected from a female donor with ankylosing spondylitis or in good health (not recorded which). The sample taken for sequencing was blood, either unsorted or a sorted T cell fraction (not recorded which). At the DNA level, the sequence is TGCGCCAGCAGCTTCAGCATCCCGGCCTACGAGCAGTACTTC. Its translation reads: CASSFSIPAYEQYF.